The TCR beta chain described here comes from a study of cytotoxic CD8 clonotypes in ibrutinib-treated CLL (dated by TCRdb to the early 2020s). Turning to the overall study: In this cohort, 15 patients were treatment-naive and roughly ten were relapsed/refractory, while some 18 had unmutated IGHV. Responses were partial in roughly 25 patients and complete in 2; after median around 65 months follow-up, some 15 stayed in remission and some twelve progressed. Samples at response were collected after a median of roughly twelve months of treatment, with a range of roughly 6 to 40 months. An average of roughly 270,000 productive templates and tens of thousands of productive rearrangements was obtained per sample. Longitudinal samples were obtainable from about 30% of the roughly 90 participants in the trial. Cryopreserved peripheral blood mononuclear cells were collected before treatment, at response, and at either disease progression or sustained remission. All remission and progressive disease samples were collected while patients were still receiving ibrutinib.

With regard to this clone: Its recognized antigen is unknown. The record has no base qualities; no much larger clone is one base away.

Measured from the cysteine to the phenylalanine, the CDR3 is 11 residues long. Only the CDR3 region is kept as DNA, spanning 33 bases read in frame from base 1. A MiSeq instrument was used for deep resolution sequencing, which targeted depths ranging from 1 in 1 million up to 1 in 200,000 T cells, with coverage averaging 10x for each clonotype. The immunoSEQ hsTCRB Kit was used to generate TCR beta libraries. Per the original workflow: Data were analyzed with ImmunoSEQ Data Assistant and ImmunoSEQ Analyzer, with V, D and J genes assigned per IMGT definitions. Clonality, which ranges from 0 to 1, was calculated by subtracting the normalized Shannon entropy of productive rearrangement frequencies from one. Only overrepresented clonotypes making up at least 0.05% of each patient's repertoire were included in the public clonotype analysis. Some 14 age-matched healthy donor repertoires from immuneACCESS served as clonality controls. What TCRdb holds here is the immuneACCESS table cut down to in-frame rearrangements. Part of the clones is not present; checked against another copy, under half of the missing clones reflect an unresolved V gene, and the others are unexplained. V and J calls and clone size are copied from that table; D and trimming were computed from the DNA. The sample yields 150,000 to 200,000 clones; about 88% were counted once. The leading ten clones occupy about 3% of the sample.

What the research found in general, with its limitations: Sampling times were not matched between patients in sustained remission and patients whose disease was progressing, and lymph node repertoires were not examined. Baseline clonality was found to be higher than that of age-matched healthy donors and was strongly correlated with circulating CD8+ T-cell counts. Public clonotypes were found to be uncommon and were observed to contract or remain stable during treatment; the increase in clonality was shown to reflect expansion of private clonotypes at ibrutinib response. An increase in clonality was observed at ibrutinib response, with clonality remaining stable during sustained remission and falling back toward baseline at progression.

This sample's time point label indicates: progressive disease on ibrutinib. For TCR beta library preparation, 1.5 to 2 micrograms of genomic DNA were isolated from cryopreserved PBMCs. Longitudinal blood samples from CLL patients on ibrutinib monotherapy were analyzed using high-throughput TCR beta sequencing. The patients took part in an open-label, single-center phase 2 trial of ibrutinib monotherapy. The sequence derives from a human donor with chronic lymphocytic leukemia. Here the sequenced sample was PBMCs, taken at disease progression, from a patient treated with ibrutinib. The rearrangement combines TRBV21-1 with TRBJ1-2. TRBV21-1 is a listed pseudogene. The CDR3 region reads CASSRGSGYTF. The nucleotide sequence reads TGTGCCAGCAGCCGGGGCTCGGGCTACACCTTC.